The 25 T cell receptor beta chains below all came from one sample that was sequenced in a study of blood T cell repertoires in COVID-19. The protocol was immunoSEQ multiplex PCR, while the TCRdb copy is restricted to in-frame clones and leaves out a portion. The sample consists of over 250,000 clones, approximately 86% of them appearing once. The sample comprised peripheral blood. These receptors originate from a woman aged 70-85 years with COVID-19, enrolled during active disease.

In DNA form, the CDR3 reads TGTGCCAGCAGCCCGAAGGGAGTACCGGGACAAATGAACACTGAAGCTTTCTTT. This encodes CASSPKGVPGQMNTEAFF. The chain carries TRBV14 and TRBJ1-1; D possibly corresponds to TRBD1 (6 bases). This CDR3 region has 18 residues. The germline gives CDR1 SGHDN, CDR2 FVKESK. V was clipped by 4 bases and J by 0 bases, with 21 bases between them.

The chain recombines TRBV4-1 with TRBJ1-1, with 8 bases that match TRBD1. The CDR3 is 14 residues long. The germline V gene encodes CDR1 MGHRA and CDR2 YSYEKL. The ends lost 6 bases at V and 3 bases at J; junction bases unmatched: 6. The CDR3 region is CASSPWDRYTEAFF. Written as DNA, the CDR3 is TGCGCCAGCAGTCCATGGGACAGGTACACTGAAGCTTTCTTT.

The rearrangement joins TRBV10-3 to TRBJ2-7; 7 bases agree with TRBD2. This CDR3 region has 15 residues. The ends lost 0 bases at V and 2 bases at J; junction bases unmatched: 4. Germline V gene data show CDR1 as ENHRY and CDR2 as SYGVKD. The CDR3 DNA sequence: TGTGCCATCAGTGAGTCGCGGGGGTCCGCCTACGAGCAGTACTTC. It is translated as CAISESRGSAYEQYF.

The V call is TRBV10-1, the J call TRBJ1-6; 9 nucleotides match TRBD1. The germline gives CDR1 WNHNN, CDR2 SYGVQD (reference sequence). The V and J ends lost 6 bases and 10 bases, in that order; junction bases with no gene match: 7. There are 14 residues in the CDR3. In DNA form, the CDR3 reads TGCGCCAGCAGCGCCGGGACAGGGCGGTCACCCCTCCACTTT. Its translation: CASSAGTGRSPLHF.

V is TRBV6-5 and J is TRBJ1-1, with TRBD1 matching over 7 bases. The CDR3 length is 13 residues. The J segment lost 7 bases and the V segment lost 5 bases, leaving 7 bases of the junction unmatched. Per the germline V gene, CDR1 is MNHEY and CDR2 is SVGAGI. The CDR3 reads CASSRQGFHEAFF. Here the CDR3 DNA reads TGTGCCAGCAGTAGACAGGGCTTTCATGAAGCTTTCTTT.

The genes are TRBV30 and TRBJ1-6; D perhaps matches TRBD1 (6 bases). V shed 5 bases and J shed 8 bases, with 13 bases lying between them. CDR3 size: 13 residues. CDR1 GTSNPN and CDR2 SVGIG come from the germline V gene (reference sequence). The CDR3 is CAWGWGLDSPLHF. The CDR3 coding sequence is TGTGCCTGGGGATGGGGGCTTGATTCACCCCTCCACTTT.

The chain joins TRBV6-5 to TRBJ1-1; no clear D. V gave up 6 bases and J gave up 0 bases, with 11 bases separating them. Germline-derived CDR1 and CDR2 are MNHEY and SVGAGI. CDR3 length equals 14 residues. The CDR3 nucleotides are TGTGCCAGCAGGGCAGGTCTAATGAACACTGAAGCTTTCTTT. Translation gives CASRAGLMNTEAFF.

CDR3 amino acids: CASSPEGRNTEAFF. The CDR3 DNA sequence: TGTGCCAGCTCACCAGAGGGAAGGAACACTGAAGCTTTCTTT. The chain carries TRBV18 and TRBJ1-1, with D unclear. The V and J ends lost 2 bases and 1 base respectively, with 8 bases between them. The CDR3 consists of 14 residues. Germline CDR1 and CDR2: KGHSH and LQKENI.

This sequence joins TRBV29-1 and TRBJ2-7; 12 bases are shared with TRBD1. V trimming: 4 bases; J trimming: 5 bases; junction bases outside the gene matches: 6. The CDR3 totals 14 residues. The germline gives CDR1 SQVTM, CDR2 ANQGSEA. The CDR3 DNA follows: TGCAGCGTTGTACGGGACAGGGGGCTTAACGAGCAGTACTTC. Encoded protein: CSVVRDRGLNEQYF.

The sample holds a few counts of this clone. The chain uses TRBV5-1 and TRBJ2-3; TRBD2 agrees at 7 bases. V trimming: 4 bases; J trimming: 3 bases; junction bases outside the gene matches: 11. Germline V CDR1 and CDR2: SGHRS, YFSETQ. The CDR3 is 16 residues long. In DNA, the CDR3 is TGCGCCAGCAGCCTGACTAGCACCGCTCCGACAGATACGCAGTATTTT. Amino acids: CASSLTSTAPTDTQYF. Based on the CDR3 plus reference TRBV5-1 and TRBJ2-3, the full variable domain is KAGVTQTPRYLIKTRGQQVTLSCSPISGHRSVSWYQQTPGQGLQFLFEYFSETQRNKGNFPGRFSGRQFSNSRSEMNVSTLELGDSALYLCASSLTSTAPTDTQYFGPGTRLTVL.

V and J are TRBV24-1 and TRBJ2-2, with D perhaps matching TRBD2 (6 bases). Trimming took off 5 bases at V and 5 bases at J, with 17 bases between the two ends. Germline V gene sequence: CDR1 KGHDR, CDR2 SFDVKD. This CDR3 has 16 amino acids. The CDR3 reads CATSGSGRTLTGELFF. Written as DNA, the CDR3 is TGTGCCACCAGTGGTTCCGGGAGAACCTTAACCGGGGAGCTGTTTTTT.

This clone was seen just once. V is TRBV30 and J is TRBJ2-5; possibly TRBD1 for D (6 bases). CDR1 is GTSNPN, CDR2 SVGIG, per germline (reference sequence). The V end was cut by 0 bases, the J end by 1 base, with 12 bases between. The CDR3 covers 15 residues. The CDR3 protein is CAWSVQGQGQETQYF. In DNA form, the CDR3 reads TGTGCCTGGAGTGTACAGGGACAAGGCCAAGAGACCCAGTACTTC.

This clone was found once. The CDR3 region is CASRGQGNSPLHF. CDR3 nucleotides: TGTGCCAGCAGAGGACAGGGTAATTCACCCCTCCACTTT. V and J are TRBV12-3 or TRBV12-4 and TRBJ1-6; TRBD1 matches at 8 bases. This CDR3 has 13 residues. Trimming cost V 6 bases and J 6 bases; bases outside gene matches: 1.

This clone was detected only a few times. In DNA form, the CDR3 reads TGTGCCAGCAGTTTATCGTGGCGGGCCCTCGGCTACGAGCAGTACTTC. This gives the protein CASSLSWRALGYEQYF. The chain carries TRBV27 and TRBJ2-7; D perhaps matches TRBD2 (5 bases). Germline V CDR1 and CDR2: MNHEY, SMNVEV (reference sequence). The CDR3 is 16 amino acids. V shed 0 bases and J shed 3 bases, with 15 bases lying between them.

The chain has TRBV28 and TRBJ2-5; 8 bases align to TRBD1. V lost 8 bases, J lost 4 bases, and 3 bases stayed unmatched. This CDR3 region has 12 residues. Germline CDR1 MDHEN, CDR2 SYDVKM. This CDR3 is CASGQGGETQYF. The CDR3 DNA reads TGTGCCAGCGGACAGGGAGGAGAGACCCAGTACTTC.

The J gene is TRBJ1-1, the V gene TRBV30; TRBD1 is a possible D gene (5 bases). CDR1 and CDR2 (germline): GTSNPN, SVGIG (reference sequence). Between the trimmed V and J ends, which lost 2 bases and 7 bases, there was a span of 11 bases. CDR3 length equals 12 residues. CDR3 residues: CAWSMTVGEAFF. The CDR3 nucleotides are TGTGCCTGGAGTATGACAGTAGGTGAAGCTTTCTTT.

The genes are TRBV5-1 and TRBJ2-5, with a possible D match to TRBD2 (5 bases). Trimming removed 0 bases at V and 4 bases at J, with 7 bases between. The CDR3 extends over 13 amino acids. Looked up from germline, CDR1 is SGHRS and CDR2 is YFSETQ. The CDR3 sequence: CASSLGGSETQYF. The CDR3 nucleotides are TGCGCCAGCAGCTTGGGAGGGTCAGAGACCCAGTACTTC.

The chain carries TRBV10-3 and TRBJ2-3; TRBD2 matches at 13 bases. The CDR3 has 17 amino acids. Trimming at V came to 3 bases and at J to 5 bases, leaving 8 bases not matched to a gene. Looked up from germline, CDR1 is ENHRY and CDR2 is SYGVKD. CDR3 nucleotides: TGTGCCATCAGTGAATGGACTAGCGGGGGTTATGAAGATACGCAGTATTTT. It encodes CAISEWTSGGYEDTQYF.

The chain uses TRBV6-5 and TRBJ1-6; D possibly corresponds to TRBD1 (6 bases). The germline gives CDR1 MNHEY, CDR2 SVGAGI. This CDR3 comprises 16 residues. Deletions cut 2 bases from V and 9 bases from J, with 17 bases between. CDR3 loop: CASSYEGAGVGSPLHF. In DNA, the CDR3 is TGTGCCAGCAGTTACGAGGGAGCAGGGGTAGGTTCACCCCTCCACTTT.

CDR3 region: CSASRATGSYGYTF. CDR3 in DNA: TGCAGTGCTAGTCGAGCAACAGGCTCCTATGGCTACACCTTC. V usage is TRBV20-1 and J usage is TRBJ1-2; maybe TRBD1 (5 bases). Germline V gene sequence: CDR1 DFQATT, CDR2 SNEGSKA (reference sequence). Between the trimmed V and J ends, which lost 3 bases and 4 bases, there was a span of 15 bases. The length of the CDR3 is 14 residues.

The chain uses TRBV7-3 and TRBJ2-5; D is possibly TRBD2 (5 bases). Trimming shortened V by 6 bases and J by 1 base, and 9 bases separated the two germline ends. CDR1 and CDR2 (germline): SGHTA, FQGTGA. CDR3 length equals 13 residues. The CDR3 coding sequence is TGTGCCAGCAGTCGGGGTGTCCAAGAGACCCAGTACTTC. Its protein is CASSRGVQETQYF.

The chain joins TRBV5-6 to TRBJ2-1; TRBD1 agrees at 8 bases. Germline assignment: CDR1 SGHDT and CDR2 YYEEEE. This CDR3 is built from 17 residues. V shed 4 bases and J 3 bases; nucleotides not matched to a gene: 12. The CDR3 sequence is CASSQLRTGQIYNEQFF. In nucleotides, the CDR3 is TGTGCCAGCAGCCAGTTACGGACAGGGCAAATCTACAATGAGCAGTTCTTC.

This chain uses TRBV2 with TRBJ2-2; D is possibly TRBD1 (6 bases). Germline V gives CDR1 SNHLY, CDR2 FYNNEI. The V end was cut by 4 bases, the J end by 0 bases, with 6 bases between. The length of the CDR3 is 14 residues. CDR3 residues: CASSGTANTGELFF. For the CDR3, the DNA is TGTGCCAGCAGTGGGACAGCGAACACCGGGGAGCTGTTTTTT.

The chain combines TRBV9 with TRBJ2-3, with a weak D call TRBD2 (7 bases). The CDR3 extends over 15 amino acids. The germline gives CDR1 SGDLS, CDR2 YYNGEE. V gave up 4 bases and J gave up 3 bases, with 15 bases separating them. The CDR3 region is CASSPAGHLTDTQYF. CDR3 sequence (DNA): TGTGCCAGCAGCCCAGCGGGACATCTGACAGATACGCAGTATTTT. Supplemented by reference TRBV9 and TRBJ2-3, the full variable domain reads DSGVTQTPKHLITATGQRVTLRCSPRSGDLSVYWYQQSLDQGLQFLIQYYNGEERAKGNILERFSAQQFPDLHSELNLSSLELGDSALYFCASSPAGHLTDTQYFGPGTRLTVL.

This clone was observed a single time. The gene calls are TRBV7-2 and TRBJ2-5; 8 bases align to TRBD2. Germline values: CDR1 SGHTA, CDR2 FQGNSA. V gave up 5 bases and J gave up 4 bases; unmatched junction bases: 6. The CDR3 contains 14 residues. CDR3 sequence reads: CASSPSAGGETQYF. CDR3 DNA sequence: TGTGCCAGCAGCCCAAGTGCGGGGGGAGAGACCCAGTACTTC.